This passage covers 12 T cell receptor beta chains from one sample sequenced in a study of blood T cell repertoires in COVID-19. TCRdb keeps only in-frame clones here, not all; method: immunoSEQ multiplex PCR. The sample yields some 19,000 clones, approximately 86% seen once. The sample comprised peripheral blood. All receptors derive from a man in his 70s with acute or convalescent COVID-19.

V usage is TRBV5-4 and J usage is TRBJ1-3, with D possibly TRBD1 on 6 matching bases. The CDR3 totals 15 residues. Trimming removed 4 bases at V and 4 bases at J, with 15 bases between. Germline values: CDR1 SGHNT, CDR2 YYREEE (reference sequence). The CDR3 region has the DNA TGTGCCAGCAGCCCCGAGGGAGGGGGAGGAAACACCATATATTTT. Its translation: CASSPEGGGGNTIYF.

This chain uses TRBV7-8 with TRBJ2-1, with D perhaps matching TRBD2 (6 bases). The CDR3 is made up of 15 amino acids. CDR1 SGHVS and CDR2 FQNEAQ come from the germline V gene. Trimming took 3 bases from V and 6 from J, leaving 15 bases between them. The CDR3 sequence: CASSLGGALPNEQFF. The DNA of the CDR3 is TGTGCCAGCAGCTTGGGCGGGGCCCTTCCCAATGAGCAGTTCTTC. The full variable domain, its missing parts supplied by reference TRBV7-8 and TRBJ2-1, is GAGVSQSPRYKVAKRGQDVALRCDPISGHVSLFWYQQALGQGPEFLTYFQNEAQLDKSGLPSDRFFAERPEGSVSTLKIQRTQQEDSAVYLCASSLGGALPNEQFFGPGTRLTVL.

V and J are TRBV6-6 and TRBJ1-3, with D possibly matching TRBD1 (6 bases). Per germline, CDR1 MNHNY and CDR2 SVGAGI (reference sequence). The CDR3 extends over 15 amino acids. The V end lost 10 bases, the J end lost 0 bases, and 16 bases lay between the germline ends. CDR3 in DNA: TGTGCCACCATCCCGACAGGACCCTCTGGAAACACCATATATTTT. Its protein is CATIPTGPSGNTIYF.

The gene calls are TRBV7-3 and TRBJ1-1; TRBD1 matches 9 bases. This CDR3 region has 13 residues. Germline CDR1 SGHTA, CDR2 FQGTGA. V dropped 2 bases and J dropped 7; count of bases not matched to a gene: 2. The CDR3 loop reads CASSLGTGNEAFF. The CDR3 bases are TGTGCCAGCAGCTTAGGGACAGGGAATGAAGCTTTCTTT.

This chain links TRBV7-8 with TRBJ2-7; D perhaps matches TRBD2 (6 bases). The germline gives CDR1 SGHVS, CDR2 FQNEAQ. Between the trimmed V and J ends, which lost 7 bases and 5 bases, there was a span of 12 bases. This CDR3 has 12 residues. The CDR3 DNA sequence: TGTGCCAGCAACAAGGGACTCGACGAGCAGTACTTC. It yields the protein CASNKGLDEQYF.

This clone was counted a few times. The chain employs TRBV28 and TRBJ2-7, with D possibly TRBD1 on 6 matching bases. Trimming removed 6 bases at V and 5 bases at J, with 20 bases between. There are 15 residues in the CDR3. CDR1 and CDR2 (germline): MDHEN, SYDVKM. The CDR3 sequence is CASSPSPRGMNEQYF. In nucleotides, the CDR3 is TGTGCCAGCAGCCCCTCCCCAAGGGGGATGAACGAGCAGTACTTC.

Only one count was recorded for this clone. The chain joins TRBV3-1 (or the pseudogene TRBV3-2) to TRBJ1-5, with TRBD1 identical over 7 bases. Germline V lookup: CDR1 LGHDT, CDR2 YNNKEL (reference sequence). The CDR3 is made up of 13 amino acids. Unmatched junction bases numbered 1, after V lost 3 bases and J lost 5 bases. The CDR3 sequence: CASSQGQYQPQHF. Here the CDR3 DNA reads TGTGCCAGCAGCCAGGGACAGTATCAGCCCCAGCATTTT.

V gene TRBV25-1 combines with J gene TRBJ1-1, with TRBD1 identical over 7 bases. The CDR3 spans 14 residues. Per germline, CDR1 MGHDK and CDR2 SYGVNS. The ends lost 3 bases at V and 5 bases at J; junction bases unmatched: 6. The CDR3 spells CASSDGRGFTEAFF. DNA of the CDR3: TGTGCCAGCAGTGATGGCAGGGGGTTTACTGAAGCTTTCTTT.

V usage is TRBV3-1 (or the pseudogene TRBV3-2) and J usage is TRBJ2-3, with 8 bases aligning to TRBD2. The trim removed 4 bases at V and 9 bases at J, leaving 15 bases unmatched. CDR3 length: 16 amino acids. CDR1 and CDR2 from the germline V gene are LGHDT and YNNKEL (reference sequence). CDR3 DNA sequence: TGTGCCAGCAGCCCCCTAGTCAGGGCTGGCGGGGGGACGCAGTATTTT. Protein sequence: CASSPLVRAGGGTQYF.

V and J are TRBV7-6 and TRBJ2-5; D not resolved. The CDR3 totals 16 residues. CDR1 is SGHVS, CDR2 FNYEAQ, per germline. V lost 1 base to trimming and J lost 1 base, with 13 bases between them. The CDR3 nucleotides read TGTGCCAGCAGCTTAGGCCTGGAAGACATCCAAGAGACCCAGTACTTC. The encoded protein is CASSLGLEDIQETQYF.

For the CDR3, the DNA is TGTGCCAGCTCACCGAACCTGGACAGGGTAAACACCGGGGAGCTGTTTTTT. Translated: CASSPNLDRVNTGELFF. This chain connects TRBV18 to TRBJ2-2; the match to TRBD1 covers 8 bases. CDR1 is KGHSH, CDR2 LQKENI, per germline. The length of the CDR3 is 17 residues. Losses at the gene ends were 3 bases for V and 2 bases for J; bases not matched to a gene: 8.

V gene TRBV28 combines with J gene TRBJ2-7; D perhaps matches TRBD2 (7 bases). CDR1 is MDHEN and CDR2 is SYDVKM in the germline V gene. V gave up 6 bases and J gave up 5 bases, with 17 bases separating them. The CDR3 runs to 14 residues. In DNA, the CDR3 is TGTGCCAGCAGGGGATGGGGGGGCTTGGACGAGCAGTACTTC. As protein: CASRGWGGLDEQYF.